This TCR beta chain is drawn from a study of T cells expressing NK-cell markers. CDR3 length: 15 residues. Germline values: CDR1 LNHNV, CDR2 YYDKDF (reference sequence). TCRdb reanalyzed the 5' RACE reads and collapses them to one entry per CDR3 protein, without DNA. Here the sample table reports 350,000 to 450,000 distinct CDR3 sequences. The chain couples TRBV15 to TRBJ1-4; TCRdb's assignment of TRBD1 cannot be checked, as there is no DNA. This clonotype was sampled from a man aged 18-69 years in good health. Sequenced: blood T cells: a sorted CD56 or NKG2C T cell subset, CD4+ or CD8+ T cells, or bulk PBMC T cells (not recorded which). This CDR3 reads CATSRDGRGNEKLFF.